This T cell receptor beta chain derives from a study of shared clonotypes between healthy human individuals. J was trimmed by 5 bases and V by 4 bases; bases with no gene match: 12. This CDR3 is 16 amino acids long. Germline values: CDR1 MNHNY, CDR2 SVGAGI (reference sequence). At deep level, the assay was performed. Sorted subsets were amplified in replicate PCRs using around 0.2 ug DNA, about 30,000 T cell genomes. Assay used: immunoSEQ multiplex PCR; TCRdb lists only in-frame clones, some missing. The data show roughly 650,000 clones, almost 97% seen once. The sample taken for sequencing was naive CD4+ T cells sorted from blood. Described subset: CD45RA+ positively selected. The TCR sequence derives from a woman aged 25-40 years in good health. The chain combines TRBV6-6 with TRBJ2-7; 9 bases map to TRBD2. The DNA for the CDR3 is TGTGCCAGCAGTTCTCCGGCCGACGGCGGGAGGGACGAGCAGTACTTC. As protein: CASSSPADGGRDEQYF.